What follows are 29 T cell receptor beta chains derived from one specimen sequenced in a study of shared clonotypes between healthy human individuals. Assay used: immunoSEQ multiplex PCR; TCRdb lists only in-frame clones, some missing. The sample includes hundreds of thousands of clones, around 80% of them seen just once. Specimen: PBMCs. These TCRs come from a woman between 35 and 50 years old in good health. Some clones in this sample may be carry-over from other donors' samples.

This clone was seen a few times. This may stem from a read error, because a much larger clone lies one nucleotide away. Without the conserved terminal phenylalanine or tryptophan, this CDR3 likely stems from a read error. This sequence joins TRBV6-1 and TRBJ1-2; 7 nucleotides match TRBD1. Trimming removed 7 bases from V and 8 bases from J; junction bases left unmatched: 16. There are 15 residues in the CDR3. The germline gives CDR1 MNHNS, CDR2 SASEGT. This chain's CDR3 is CASKGRQGDMQGYTL. CDR3 DNA sequence: TGTGCCAGCAAGGGTCGGCAGGGGGACATGCAGGGCTACACCTTA.

The chain employs TRBV28 and TRBJ1-5, with TRBD1 as a possible D gene (6 bases). V was trimmed by 4 bases and J by 0 bases, leaving 19 bases between them. The CDR3 length is 18 residues. Germline CDR1 MDHEN, CDR2 SYDVKM. CDR3 sequence: CASSSGYTGTSSNQPQHF. In nucleotides, the CDR3 is TGTGCCAGCAGTTCGGGATATACCGGGACATCTAGCAATCAGCCCCAGCATTTT.

This chain links TRBV7-2 with TRBJ2-7; D may be TRBD1 or TRBD2 (6 bases each). In germline, CDR1 is SGHTA, CDR2 FQGNSA. Between the trimmed V and J ends, which lost 1 base and 9 bases, there was a span of 16 bases. This CDR3 has 14 residues. CDR3 DNA: TGTGCCAGCAGCTTAGTGGGGGGCGCTTCGGGGCAGTACTTC. Its protein product is CASSLVGGASGQYF.

This chain uses TRBV30 with TRBJ2-7; 12 bases are shared with TRBD1. The CDR3 contains 15 residues. The trim removed 3 bases at V and 5 bases at J, leaving 8 bases unmatched. Germline CDR1 and CDR2: GTSNPN and SVGIG (reference sequence). CDR3 in amino acids: CAWRPWDRGHDEQYF. The CDR3 nucleotides are TGTGCCTGGAGGCCCTGGGACAGGGGGCACGACGAGCAGTACTTC. The variable domain in full, with the rest retrieved from reference TRBV30 and TRBJ2-7, is SQTIHQWPATLVQPVGSPLSLECTVEGTSNPNLYWYRQAAGRGLQLLFYSVGIGQISSEVPQNLSASRPQDRQFILSSKKLLLSDSGFYLCAWRPWDRGHDEQYFGPGTRLTVT.

CDR3 loop: CASSPGLAGEHNEQFF. The CDR3 DNA reads as TGTGCCAGCAGTCCAGGACTAGCGGGGGAACACAATGAGCAGTTCTTC. V is TRBV27 and J is TRBJ2-1, with 13 bases lining up with TRBD2. There are 16 residues in the CDR3. Germline lookup yields CDR1 MNHEY and CDR2 SMNVEV (reference sequence). The trim removed 5 bases at V and 5 bases at J, leaving 6 bases unmatched.

The rearrangement links TRBV5-1 to TRBJ2-7, with D possibly TRBD2 on 6 matching bases. Germline lookup yields CDR1 SGHRS and CDR2 YFSETQ. V was trimmed by 5 bases and J by 6 bases, leaving 15 bases between them. CDR3 length: 13 residues. The CDR3 DNA is TGCGCCAGCAGTCGGGCGGGATCTTCCGAGCAGTACTTC. Encoded protein: CASSRAGSSEQYF.

The chain combines TRBV5-1 with TRBJ2-7, with 11 bases lining up with TRBD1. J lost 5 bases, V lost 6 bases, and 1 base had no gene match. The CDR3 runs 12 residues. CDR1 and CDR2 (germline): SGHRS, YFSETQ. CDR3 DNA: TGCGCCAGCAAGGGACAGGGGGACGAGCAGTACTTC. This codes for CASKGQGDEQYF. Drawing the rest from reference TRBV5-1 and TRBJ2-7, the complete variable domain is KAGVTQTPRYLIKTRGQQVTLSCSPISGHRSVSWYQQTPGQGLQFLFEYFSETQRNKGNFPGRFSGRQFSNSRSEMNVSTLELGDSALYLCASKGQGDEQYFGPGTRLTVT.

V is TRBV11-3 and J is TRBJ1-3; D remains unclear. Between the trimmed V and J ends, which lost 5 bases and 3 bases, there was a span of 17 bases. Germline assignment: CDR1 SGHNT and CDR2 YENEEA. The CDR3 is 16 residues long. In DNA, the CDR3 is TGTGCCAGCAGCCCCCGGGCGGGGTTGAGTGGAAACACCATATATTTT. Translated: CASSPRAGLSGNTIYF.

On this clone: This same CDR3 is encoded by further DNA sequences in the sample. V gene TRBV2 combines with J gene TRBJ2-5, with a possible D match to TRBD2 (6 bases). Trimming shortened V by 11 bases and J by 5 bases, and 12 bases separated the two germline ends. The CDR3 runs 11 residues. Germline-derived CDR1 and CDR2 are SNHLY and FYNNEI. CDR3 coding DNA: TGTGCCTCAGGTGGGGGGGAGACCCAGTACTTC. This codes for CASGGGETQYF.

The J gene is TRBJ1-5, the V gene TRBV2; D gene unclear. Per germline, CDR1 SNHLY and CDR2 FYNNEI. V lost 6 bases and J lost 3, with 6 bases in between. There are 12 residues in the CDR3. CDR3 coding DNA: TGTGCCAGCAGACCAAACAATCAGCCCCAGCATTTT. Encoded protein: CASRPNNQPQHF.

The chain is built from TRBV2 and TRBJ2-3; 8 bases map to TRBD2. The germline CDR1 and CDR2 sequences are SNHLY and FYNNEI. The CDR3 contains 16 residues. Germline trimming cut 4 bases from V and 1 base from J; bases unmatched to any gene: 7. The CDR3 DNA is TGTGCCAGCAGTGGGGCAGCGGGAGCGGGCACAGATACGCAGTATTTT. Its translation: CASSGAAGAGTDTQYF.

V and J are TRBV5-1 and TRBJ2-5; possible D gene TRBD2, 6 bases. Trimming cost V 6 bases and J 5 bases, with 17 bases left between them. CDR3 size: 14 residues. Germline values: CDR1 SGHRS, CDR2 YFSETQ. The CDR3 coding sequence is TGCGCCAGCAACCCTCAGGGTGCGGGGGAGACCCAGTACTTC. It yields the protein CASNPQGAGETQYF.

This chain connects TRBV28 to TRBJ1-2; the D gene is possibly TRBD1 (5 bases). V was shortened by 5 bases and J by 5 bases, with 9 bases between the two germline ends. The CDR3 extends over 12 amino acids. Germline V CDR1 and CDR2: MDHEN, SYDVKM. This CDR3 is CASSEGYYGYTF. For the CDR3, the DNA is TGTGCCAGCAGTGAGGGGTATTATGGCTACACCTTC.

A note on this clone: In the same sample, other DNA sequences code for this CDR3. J is TRBJ2-1 and V is TRBV28, with D possibly TRBD2 on 6 matching bases. Looked up from germline, CDR1 is MDHEN and CDR2 is SYDVKM. V was pared by 5 bases and J by 10 bases, with 9 bases between. The CDR3 extends over 11 amino acids. CDR3 in amino acids: CASSLGLEQFF. The DNA for the CDR3 is TGTGCCAGCAGTCTCGGACTAGAGCAGTTCTTC.

The genes are TRBV19 and TRBJ1-3; D remains unclear. Germline CDR1 reads LNHDA; CDR2 reads SQIVND (reference sequence). Trimming removed 8 bases at V and 7 bases at J, with 12 bases between. The CDR3 totals 12 residues. The CDR3 protein is CASGYPSNTIYF. The CDR3 DNA reads TGTGCCAGTGGGTACCCGAGTAACACCATATATTTT.

The gene calls are TRBV7-2 and TRBJ1-6; D is uncertain. The CDR3 is 13 residues long. V was cut by 3 bases and J by 10 bases, with 10 bases left in between. Germline V lookup: CDR1 SGHTA, CDR2 FQGNSA. The CDR3 region is CASSFGRDSPLHF. Here the CDR3 DNA reads TGTGCCAGCAGCTTTGGCAGAGACTCACCCCTCCACTTT.

This sequence joins TRBV5-1 and TRBJ2-5, with D possibly matching TRBD2 (6 bases). CDR1 SGHRS and CDR2 YFSETQ come from the germline V gene. The V end was cut by 4 bases, the J end by 1 base, with 8 bases between. This CDR3 has 13 amino acids. DNA for the CDR3: TGCGCCAGCAGCGGACTACTCCAAGAGACCCAGTACTTC. This encodes CASSGLLQETQYF.

This clone was counted a single time. The J gene is TRBJ2-7, the V gene TRBV27, with 9 bases identical to TRBD2. CDR1 is MNHEY and CDR2 is SMNVEV in the germline V gene (reference sequence). Losses at the gene ends were 2 bases for V and 2 bases for J; bases not matched to a gene: 1. The CDR3 runs 14 residues. The CDR3 nucleotides read TGTGCCAGCAGTTTAAAGCGGGGGGCCTACGAGCAGTACTTC. Residues: CASSLKRGAYEQYF.

The chain combines TRBV29-1 with TRBJ1-6; 10 bases line up with TRBD1. The V segment lost 7 bases and the J segment 7 bases; nucleotides outside the gene matches: 4. The germline gives CDR1 SQVTM, CDR2 ANQGSEA. The CDR3 runs 13 residues. The CDR3 sequence: CSARTGGNSPLHF. In DNA form, the CDR3 reads TGCAGCGCCCGGACAGGGGGGAATTCACCCCTCCACTTT.

The chain uses TRBV9 and TRBJ2-1, with D perhaps matching TRBD1 or TRBD2 (6 bases each). The germline V and J ends were trimmed by 4 bases and 8 bases, with 13 bases remaining between them. There are 13 residues in the CDR3. Germline V gives CDR1 SGDLS, CDR2 YYNGEE. CDR3 sequence (DNA): TGTGCCAGCAGCCCGGGGGCCCTCGATGAGCAGTTCTTC. Its translation is CASSPGALDEQFF. Looking up the rest from reference TRBV9 and TRBJ2-1 gives the full variable domain: DSGVTQTPKHLITATGQRVTLRCSPRSGDLSVYWYQQSLDQGLQFLIQYYNGEERAKGNILERFSAQQFPDLHSELNLSSLELGDSALYFCASSPGALDEQFFGPGTRLTVL.

The DNA for the CDR3 is TGTGCCAGCAGCCAAGACGAGGGCCTAAGCAATCAGCCCCAGCATTTT. This codes for CASSQDEGLSNQPQHF. The V call is TRBV4-2, the J call TRBJ1-5; D is ambiguous. The CDR3 runs to 16 residues. V was clipped by 0 bases and J by 1 base, with 10 bases between them. Germline CDR1 is LGHNA and CDR2 is YNFKEQ.

The chain links TRBV4-1 to TRBJ2-5, with D possibly called TRBD1 or TRBD2 (6 bases each). The CDR3 is 15 residues long. The V and J ends lost 4 bases and 1 base respectively, with 13 bases between them. Germline lookup yields CDR1 MGHRA and CDR2 YSYEKL. The CDR3 bases are TGCGCCAGCAGCCGCTCGGGGGCGGCCCAAGAGACCCAGTACTTC. As protein: CASSRSGAAQETQYF.

A few counts support this clone. The genes are TRBV5-1 and TRBJ1-4, with TRBD1 matching 10 bases. Germline trimming cut 4 bases from V and 6 bases from J; bases unmatched to any gene: 9. CDR1 is SGHRS, CDR2 YFSETQ, per germline. The CDR3 runs 16 residues. The CDR3: CASSLPRGTGDEKLFF. As DNA, the CDR3 is TGCGCCAGCAGCCTCCCCCGGGGGACAGGGGATGAAAAACTGTTTTTT. The full variable domain, rest sourced from reference TRBV5-1 and TRBJ1-4, is KAGVTQTPRYLIKTRGQQVTLSCSPISGHRSVSWYQQTPGQGLQFLFEYFSETQRNKGNFPGRFSGRQFSNSRSEMNVSTLELGDSALYLCASSLPRGTGDEKLFFGSGTQLSVL.

Points on this clone: This sample also contains other DNA sequences that code for the same CDR3. The chain combines TRBV4-1 with TRBJ2-7, with 8 bases matching TRBD1. CDR3 length equals 15 residues. The V segment lost 0 bases and the J segment 5 bases; nucleotides outside the gene matches: 6. Germline CDR1 is MGHRA and CDR2 is YSYEKL. The DNA of the CDR3 is TGCGCCAGCAGCCAAGAGGCAGGGGGCATCAACGAGCAGTACTTC. Translated, it gives CASSQEAGGINEQYF.

The V gene is TRBV7-8, the J gene TRBJ2-1; maybe TRBD2 (5 bases). The germline V and J ends were trimmed by 5 bases and 7 bases, with 15 bases remaining between them. Per germline, CDR1 SGHVS and CDR2 FQNEAQ. The length of the CDR3 is 14 residues. The chain's CDR3 is CASSRTRAGNEQFF. The CDR3 DNA sequence: TGTGCCAGCAGCCGGACTCGAGCTGGGAATGAGCAGTTCTTC.

The chain joins TRBV6-6 to TRBJ2-1; 8 nucleotides align to TRBD1. After removal of 7 bases from V and 8 bases from J, the junction contained 4 bases not matched to a gene. Per germline, CDR1 MNHNY and CDR2 SVGAGI (reference sequence). The CDR3 contains 12 residues. The chain's CDR3 is CASTDRDHEQFF. CDR3 coding DNA: TGTGCCAGCACGGACAGGGACCATGAGCAGTTCTTC.

This chain joins TRBV5-5 and TRBJ2-7, with unresolved D. Germline CDR1 SGHKS, CDR2 YYEKEE (reference sequence). V was trimmed by 2 bases and J by 5 bases, leaving 14 bases between them. The CDR3 loop spans 14 amino acids. In nucleotides, the CDR3 is TGTGCCAGCAGCTTTTGGGCAATTCGTAACGAGCAGTACTTC. This translates into CASSFWAIRNEQYF.

This clone was recorded only once. The rearrangement joins TRBV2 to TRBJ2-5, with D maybe TRBD2 (7 bases). The V gene lost 6 bases and the J gene lost 1 base, with 18 bases spanning the gap. Germline V gives CDR1 SNHLY, CDR2 FYNNEI. This CDR3 spans 16 amino acids. The CDR3 DNA reads TGTGCCAGCAGAGGGGGGGCTAGCGGAGGCCAAGAGACCCAGTACTTC. Translation gives CASRGGASGGQETQYF.

This clone turned up a few times. The chain recombines TRBV6-1 with TRBJ2-5; D gene ambiguous. This CDR3 is 13 amino acids long. V dropped 4 bases and J dropped 3 bases, with 9 bases sitting between them. Germline V gives CDR1 MNHNS, CDR2 SASEGT. The CDR3 sequence: CASSGAFEETQYF. The CDR3, as DNA: TGTGCCAGCAGTGGAGCGTTCGAAGAGACCCAGTACTTC.